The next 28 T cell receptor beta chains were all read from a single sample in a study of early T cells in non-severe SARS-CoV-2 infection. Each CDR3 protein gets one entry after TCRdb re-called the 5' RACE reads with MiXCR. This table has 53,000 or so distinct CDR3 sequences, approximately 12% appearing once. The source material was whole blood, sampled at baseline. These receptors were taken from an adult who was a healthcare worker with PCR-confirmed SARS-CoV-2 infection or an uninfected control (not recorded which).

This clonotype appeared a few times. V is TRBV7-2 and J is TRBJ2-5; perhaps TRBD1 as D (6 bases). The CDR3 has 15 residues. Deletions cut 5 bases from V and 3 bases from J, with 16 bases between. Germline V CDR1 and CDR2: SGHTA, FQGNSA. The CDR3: CASSPRPGQKETQYF. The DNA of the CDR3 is TGTGCCAGCAGCCCTAGACCTGGACAGAAAGAGACCCAGTACTTC.

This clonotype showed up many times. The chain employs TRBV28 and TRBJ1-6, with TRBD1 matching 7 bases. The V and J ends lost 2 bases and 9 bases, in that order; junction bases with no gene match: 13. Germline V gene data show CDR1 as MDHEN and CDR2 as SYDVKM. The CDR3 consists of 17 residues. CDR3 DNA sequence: TGTGCCAGCAGTTTAAGTACATTTGGACAGGCGACTTCACCCCTCCACTTT. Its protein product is CASSLSTFGQATSPLHF.

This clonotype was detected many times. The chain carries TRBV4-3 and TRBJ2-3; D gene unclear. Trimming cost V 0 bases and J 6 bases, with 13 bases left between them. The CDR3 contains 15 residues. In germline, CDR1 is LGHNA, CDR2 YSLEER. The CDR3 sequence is CASSQDTPATDTQYF. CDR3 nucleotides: TGCGCCAGCAGCCAAGATACCCCAGCCACCGATACGCAGTATTTT.

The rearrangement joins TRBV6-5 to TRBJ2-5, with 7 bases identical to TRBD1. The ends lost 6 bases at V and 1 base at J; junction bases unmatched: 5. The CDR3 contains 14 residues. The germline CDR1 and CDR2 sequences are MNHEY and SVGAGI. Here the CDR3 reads CASSRGQIQETQYF. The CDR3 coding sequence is TGTGCCAGCAGCAGGGGACAGATCCAAGAGACCCAGTACTTC.

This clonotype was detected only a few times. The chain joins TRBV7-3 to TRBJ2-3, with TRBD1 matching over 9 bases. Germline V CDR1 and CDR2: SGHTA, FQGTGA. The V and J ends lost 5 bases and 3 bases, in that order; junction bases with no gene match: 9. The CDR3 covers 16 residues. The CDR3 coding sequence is TGTGCCAGCAGCGCCGGCGGACAGGGGTTGACAGATACGCAGTATTTT. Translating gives CASSAGGQGLTDTQYF.

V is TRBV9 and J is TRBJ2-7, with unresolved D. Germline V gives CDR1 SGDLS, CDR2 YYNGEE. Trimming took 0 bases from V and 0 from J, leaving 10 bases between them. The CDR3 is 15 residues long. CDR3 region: CASSVDEPFSYEQYF. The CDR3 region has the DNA TGTGCCAGCAGCGTAGACGAACCCTTCTCCTACGAGCAGTACTTC. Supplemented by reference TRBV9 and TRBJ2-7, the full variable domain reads DSGVTQTPKHLITATGQRVTLRCSPRSGDLSVYWYQQSLDQGLQFLIQYYNGEERAKGNILERFSAQQFPDLHSELNLSSLELGDSALYFCASSVDEPFSYEQYFGPGTRLTVT.

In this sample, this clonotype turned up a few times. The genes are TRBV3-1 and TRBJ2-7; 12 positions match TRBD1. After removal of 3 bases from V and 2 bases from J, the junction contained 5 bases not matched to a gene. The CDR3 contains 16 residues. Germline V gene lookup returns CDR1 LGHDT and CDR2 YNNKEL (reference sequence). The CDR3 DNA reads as TGTGCCAGCAGCCAGGCCGGGACAGGGGGCCCCTACGAGCAGTACTTC. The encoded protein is CASSQAGTGGPYEQYF.

This chain's CDR3 is CASSLVTGGWNEAFF. In DNA, the CDR3 is TGTGCCAGCAGCTTAGTGACAGGGGGATGGAATGAAGCTTTCTTT. The gene calls are TRBV7-9 and TRBJ1-1, with 9 positions matching TRBD1. The germline V gene encodes CDR1 SEHNR and CDR2 FQNEAQ (reference sequence). V was pared by 1 base and J by 7 bases, with 7 bases of the junction left unmatched. The CDR3 is 15 amino acids.

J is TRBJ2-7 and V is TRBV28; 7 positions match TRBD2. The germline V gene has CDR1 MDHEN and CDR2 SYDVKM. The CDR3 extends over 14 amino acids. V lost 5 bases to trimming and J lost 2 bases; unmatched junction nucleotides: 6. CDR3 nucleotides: TGTGCCAGCAGTGAAGCTAGCGGTCCCTACGAGCAGTACTTC. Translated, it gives CASSEASGPYEQYF.

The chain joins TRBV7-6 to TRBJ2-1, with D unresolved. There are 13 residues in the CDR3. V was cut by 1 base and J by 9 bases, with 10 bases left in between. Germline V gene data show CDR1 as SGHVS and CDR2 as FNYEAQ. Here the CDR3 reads CASSLGLDGEQFF. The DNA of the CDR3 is TGTGCCAGCAGCTTAGGACTCGACGGTGAGCAGTTCTTC.

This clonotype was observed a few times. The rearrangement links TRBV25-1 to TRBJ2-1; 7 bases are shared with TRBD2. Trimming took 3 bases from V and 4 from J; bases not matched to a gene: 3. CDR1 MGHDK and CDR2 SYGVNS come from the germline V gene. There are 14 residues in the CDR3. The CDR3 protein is CASSEREIYNEQFF. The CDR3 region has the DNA TGTGCCAGCAGTGAGCGGGAGATTTACAATGAGCAGTTCTTC.

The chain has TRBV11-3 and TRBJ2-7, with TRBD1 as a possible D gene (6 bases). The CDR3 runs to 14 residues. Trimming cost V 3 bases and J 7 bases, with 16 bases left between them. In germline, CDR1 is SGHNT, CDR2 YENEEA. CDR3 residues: CASSFGDTRKEQYF. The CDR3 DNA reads TGTGCCAGCAGCTTTGGGGACACACGTAAAGAGCAGTACTTC.

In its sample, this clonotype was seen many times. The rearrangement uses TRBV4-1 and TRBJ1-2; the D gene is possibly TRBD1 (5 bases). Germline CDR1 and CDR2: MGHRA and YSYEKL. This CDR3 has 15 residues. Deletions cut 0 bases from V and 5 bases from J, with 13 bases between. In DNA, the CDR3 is TGCGCCAGCAGCCAAGATAATGGGGCAGAATATGGCTACACCTTC. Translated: CASSQDNGAEYGYTF.

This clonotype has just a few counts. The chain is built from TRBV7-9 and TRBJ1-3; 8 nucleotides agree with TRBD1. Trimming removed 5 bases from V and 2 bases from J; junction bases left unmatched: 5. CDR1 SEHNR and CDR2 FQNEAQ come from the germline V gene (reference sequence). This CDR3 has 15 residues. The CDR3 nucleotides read TGTGCCAGCAGCAAGACAGGGGCCCCTGGAAACACCATATATTTT. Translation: CASSKTGAPGNTIYF.

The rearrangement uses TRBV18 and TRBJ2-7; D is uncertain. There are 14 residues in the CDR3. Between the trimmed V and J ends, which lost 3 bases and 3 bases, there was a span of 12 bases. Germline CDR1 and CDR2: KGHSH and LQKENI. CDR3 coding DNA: TGTGCCAGCTCACCTTCCTCGGCCCTCTACGAGCAGTACTTC. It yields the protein CASSPSSALYEQYF.

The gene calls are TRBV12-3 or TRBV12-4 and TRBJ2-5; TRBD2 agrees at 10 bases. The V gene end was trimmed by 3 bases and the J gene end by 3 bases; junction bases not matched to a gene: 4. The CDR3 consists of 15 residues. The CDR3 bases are TGTGCCAGCAGTTTTAACCTAGCGGGAGAAGAGACCCAGTACTTC. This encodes CASSFNLAGEETQYF.

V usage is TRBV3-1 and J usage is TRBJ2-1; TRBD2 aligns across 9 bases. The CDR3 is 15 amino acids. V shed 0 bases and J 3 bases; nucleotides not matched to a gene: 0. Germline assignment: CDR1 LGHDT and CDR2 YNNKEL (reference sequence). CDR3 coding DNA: TGTGCCAGCAGCCAAGATAGCGGGAGCTACAATGAGCAGTTCTTC. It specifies CASSQDSGSYNEQFF.

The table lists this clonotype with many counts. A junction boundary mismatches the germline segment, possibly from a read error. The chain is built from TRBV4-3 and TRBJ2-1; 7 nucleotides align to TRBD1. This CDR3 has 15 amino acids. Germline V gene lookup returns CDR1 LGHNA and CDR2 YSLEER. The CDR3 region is CASSQDGTVASRSLF. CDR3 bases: TGCGCCAGCAGCCAAGATGGGACAGTAGCTAGCCGATCTCTCTTC.

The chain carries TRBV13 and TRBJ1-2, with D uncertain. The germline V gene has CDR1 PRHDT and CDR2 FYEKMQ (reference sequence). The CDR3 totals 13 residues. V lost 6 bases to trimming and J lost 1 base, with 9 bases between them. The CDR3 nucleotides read TGTGCCAGCAGGGGTGAGAATAACTATGGCTACACCTTC. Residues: CASRGENNYGYTF.

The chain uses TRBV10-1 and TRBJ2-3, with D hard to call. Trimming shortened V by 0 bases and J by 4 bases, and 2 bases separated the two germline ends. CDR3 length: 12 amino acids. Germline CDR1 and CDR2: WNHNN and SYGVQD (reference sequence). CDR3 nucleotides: TGCGCCAGCAGTGAGTCCGCAGATACGCAGTATTTT. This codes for CASSESADTQYF.

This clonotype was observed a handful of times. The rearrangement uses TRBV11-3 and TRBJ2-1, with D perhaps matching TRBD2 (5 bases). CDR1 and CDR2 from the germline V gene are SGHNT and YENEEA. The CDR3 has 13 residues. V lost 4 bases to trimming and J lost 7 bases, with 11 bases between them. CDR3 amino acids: CASSSPTRNEQFF. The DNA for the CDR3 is TGTGCCAGCAGCTCCCCCACTAGAAATGAGCAGTTCTTC. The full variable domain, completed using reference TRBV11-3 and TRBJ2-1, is EAGVVQSPRYKIIEKKQPVAFWCNPISGHNTLYWYLQNLGQGPELLIRYENEEAVDDSQLPKDRFSAERLKGVDSTLKIQPAELGDSAVYLCASSSPTRNEQFFGPGTRLTVL.

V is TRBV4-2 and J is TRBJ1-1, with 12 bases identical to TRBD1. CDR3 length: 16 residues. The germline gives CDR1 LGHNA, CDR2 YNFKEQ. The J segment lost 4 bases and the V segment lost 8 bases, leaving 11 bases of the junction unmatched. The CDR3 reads CASVRRGQGAGTEAFF. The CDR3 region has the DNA TGTGCCAGCGTCCGGCGGGGACAGGGGGCGGGCACTGAAGCTTTCTTT.

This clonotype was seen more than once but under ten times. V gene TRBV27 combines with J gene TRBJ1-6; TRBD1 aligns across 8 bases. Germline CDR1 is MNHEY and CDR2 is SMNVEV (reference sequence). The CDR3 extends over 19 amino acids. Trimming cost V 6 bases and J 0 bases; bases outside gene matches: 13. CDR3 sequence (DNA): TGTGCCAGCAGCCGCCTTGGACAGGGACGAAGCTCCTATAATTCACCCCTCCACTTT. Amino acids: CASSRLGQGRSSYNSPLHF.

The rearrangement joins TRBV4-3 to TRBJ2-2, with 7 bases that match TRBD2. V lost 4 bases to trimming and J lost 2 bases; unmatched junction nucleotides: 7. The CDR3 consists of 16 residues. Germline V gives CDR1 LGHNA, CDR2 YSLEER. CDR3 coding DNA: TGCGCCAGCAGCCCCTCGACTAGCCCAAACACCGGGGAGCTGTTTTTT. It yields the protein CASSPSTSPNTGELFF.

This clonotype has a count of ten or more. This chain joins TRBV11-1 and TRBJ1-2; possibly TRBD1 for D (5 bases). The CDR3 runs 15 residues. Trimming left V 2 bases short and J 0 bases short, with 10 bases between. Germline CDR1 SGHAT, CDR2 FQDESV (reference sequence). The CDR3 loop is CASSLSQGPNYGYTF. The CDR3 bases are TGTGCCAGCAGCTTATCCCAGGGACCTAACTATGGCTACACCTTC.

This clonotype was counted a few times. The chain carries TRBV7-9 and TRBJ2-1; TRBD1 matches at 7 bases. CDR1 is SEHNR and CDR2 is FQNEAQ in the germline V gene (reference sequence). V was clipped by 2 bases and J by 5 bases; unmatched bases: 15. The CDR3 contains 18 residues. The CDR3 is CASSLPGGEGASHNEQFF. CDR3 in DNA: TGTGCCAGCAGCTTACCTGGGGGAGAGGGGGCGTCCCACAATGAGCAGTTCTTC.

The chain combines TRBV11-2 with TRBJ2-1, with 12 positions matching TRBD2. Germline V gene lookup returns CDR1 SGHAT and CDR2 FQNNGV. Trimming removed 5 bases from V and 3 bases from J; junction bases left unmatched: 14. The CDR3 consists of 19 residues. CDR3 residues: CASSLRDSWGLAGYNEQFF. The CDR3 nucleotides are TGTGCCAGCAGCCTCCGGGACAGCTGGGGACTAGCGGGCTACAATGAGCAGTTCTTC.

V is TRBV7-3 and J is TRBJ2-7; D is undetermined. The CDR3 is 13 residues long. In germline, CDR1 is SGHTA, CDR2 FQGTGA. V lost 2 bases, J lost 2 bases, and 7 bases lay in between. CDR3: CASSLVVPYEQYF. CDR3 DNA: TGTGCCAGCAGCTTAGTAGTGCCCTACGAGCAGTACTTC.